These 18 T cell receptor beta chains came from one sample sequenced in a study of shared clonotypes between healthy human individuals. TCRdb keeps only in-frame clones here, not all; method: immunoSEQ multiplex PCR. Among a few million clones listed, under 97% were seen once. Sequencing used naive CD4+ T cells sorted from blood. The subset here: CD45RA+ positively selected. These TCRs come from a young man in good health.

V usage is TRBV10-3 and J usage is TRBJ2-7; TRBD1 is a possible D gene (5 bases). The germline V and J ends were trimmed by 4 bases and 2 bases, with 9 bases remaining between them. Germline V gene sequence: CDR1 ENHRY, CDR2 SYGVKD. This CDR3 comprises 13 residues. The CDR3: CAISGTTAYEQYF. For the CDR3, the DNA is TGTGCCATCAGTGGGACGACAGCCTACGAGCAGTACTTC.

The J gene is TRBJ2-3, the V gene TRBV29-1; TRBD1 might be the D (6 bases). The CDR3 is 15 amino acids. Germline V gene lookup returns CDR1 SQVTM and CDR2 ANQGSEA. Trimming shortened V by 3 bases and J by 3 bases, and 16 bases separated the two germline ends. The CDR3 bases are TGCAGCGTTGAGGGATTTAGACAGGTGACAGATACGCAGTATTTT. It specifies CSVEGFRQVTDTQYF.

This chain uses TRBV7-2 with TRBJ1-2; no definite D call. The length of the CDR3 is 13 residues. Germline V CDR1 and CDR2: SGHTA, FQGNSA. V was clipped by 5 bases and J by 4 bases, with 11 bases between them. CDR3 sequence reads: CASSPSGTYGYTF. CDR3 in DNA: TGTGCCAGCAGCCCTAGTGGCACCTATGGCTACACCTTC. The full variable domain, in which reference TRBV7-2 and TRBJ1-2 provide the parts outside the CDR3, is GAGVSQSPSNKVTEKGKDVELRCDPISGHTALYWYRQSLGQGLEFLIYFQGNSAPDKSGLPSDRFSAERTGGSVSTLTIQRTQQEDSAVYLCASSPSGTYGYTFGSGTRLTVV.

This clone was picked up one time. The J gene is TRBJ1-1, the V gene TRBV5-1; D possibly corresponds to TRBD1 (6 bases). The ends were cut back, 4 bases at V and 1 base at J, with 14 bases in the middle. CDR3 length: 15 amino acids. The germline V gene encodes CDR1 SGHRS and CDR2 YFSETQ. The CDR3 loop is CASSPLTGENTEAFF. CDR3 nucleotides: TGCGCCAGCAGCCCTCTGACAGGAGAGAACACTGAAGCTTTCTTT. The full variable domain, completed using reference TRBV5-1 and TRBJ1-1, is KAGVTQTPRYLIKTRGQQVTLSCSPISGHRSVSWYQQTPGQGLQFLFEYFSETQRNKGNFPGRFSGRQFSNSRSEMNVSTLELGDSALYLCASSPLTGENTEAFFGQGTRLTVV.

V gene TRBV6-1 combines with J gene TRBJ2-1; 10 bases fit TRBD1. Trimming at V came to 3 bases and at J to 3 bases, leaving 8 bases not matched to a gene. The V gene's germline CDR1 is MNHNS and CDR2 SASEGT. This CDR3 is 17 amino acids long. CDR3 amino acids: CASSDRDRGTLYNEQFF. In DNA, the CDR3 is TGTGCCAGCAGTGACCGGGACAGGGGAACTCTCTACAATGAGCAGTTCTTC.

A note on this clone: Other nucleotide sequences in the sample specify the same CDR3. This chain uses TRBV5-6 with TRBJ2-1, with unresolved D. Trimming removed 2 bases from V and 2 bases from J, with 2 bases in between. The germline V gene encodes CDR1 SGHDT and CDR2 YYEEEE. This CDR3 has 12 amino acids. CDR3 coding DNA: TGTGCCAGCAGCTTTACCTACAATGAGCAGTTCTTC. This translates into CASSFTYNEQFF.

The chain combines TRBV30 with TRBJ1-5; D gene ambiguous. The CDR3 totals 13 residues. In germline, CDR1 is GTSNPN, CDR2 SVGIG (reference sequence). V was pared by 2 bases and J by 3 bases, with 8 bases between. This CDR3 is CAWSNQHNQPQHF. The CDR3 bases are TGTGCCTGGAGTAATCAGCACAATCAGCCCCAGCATTTT.

V is TRBV15 and J is TRBJ2-1; TRBD2 matches at 8 bases. The CDR3 is 17 amino acids. CDR1 is LNHNV, CDR2 YYDKDF, per germline (reference sequence). V shed 0 bases, J shed 3 bases, and the junction held 7 bases outside the gene matches. CDR3 nucleotide sequence: TGTGCCACCAGCAGAGAGCAGGGACTAGTTAGCTACAATGAGCAGTTCTTC. It yields the protein CATSREQGLVSYNEQFF. The full variable domain, completed using reference TRBV15 and TRBJ2-1, is DAMVIQNPRYQVTQFGKPVTLSCSQTLNHNVMYWYQQKSSQAPKLLFHYYDKDFNNEADTPDNFQSRRPNTSFCFLDIRSPGLGDTAMYLCATSREQGLVSYNEQFFGPGTRLTVL.

The gene calls are TRBV18 and TRBJ2-7; the match to TRBD1 covers 8 bases. The CDR3 loop spans 14 amino acids. CDR1 is KGHSH, CDR2 LQKENI, per germline. Trimming cost V 1 base and J 3 bases; bases outside gene matches: 2. This chain's CDR3 is CASSPQGTGYEQYF. The CDR3 coding sequence is TGTGCCAGCTCACCACAAGGGACAGGCTACGAGCAGTACTTC.

The genes are TRBV4-3 and TRBJ1-1, with TRBD1 as a possible D gene (5 bases). V shed 3 bases and J shed 3 bases, with 14 bases lying between them. The CDR3 has 15 amino acids. Per germline, CDR1 LGHNA and CDR2 YSLEER. The DNA of the CDR3 is TGCGCCAGCAGCCAGCAGGGATTTTCCGACACTGAAGCTTTCTTT. It specifies CASSQQGFSDTEAFF.

The chain carries TRBV5-6 and TRBJ2-5; 10 bases fit TRBD2. The CDR3 sequence is 16 residues long. After removal of 4 bases from V and 5 bases from J, the junction contained 11 bases not matched to a gene. The germline V gene has CDR1 SGHDT and CDR2 YYEEEE. As DNA, the CDR3 is TGTGCCAGCAGCCGCGGACTAGCGGCGCGATTGGAGACCCAGTACTTC. Translated, it gives CASSRGLAARLETQYF.

The rearrangement joins TRBV11-2 to TRBJ1-4; weak D call: TRBD1 (5 bases). V shed 3 bases and J shed 0 bases, with 8 bases lying between them. The CDR3 has 15 residues. Germline-derived CDR1 and CDR2 are SGHAT and FQNNGV. CDR3 amino acids: CASSFEGTTNEKLFF. CDR3 sequence (DNA): TGTGCCAGCAGCTTTGAGGGGACAACTAATGAAAAACTGTTTTTT.

This CDR3 reads CASSWWNTGELFF. In DNA form, the CDR3 reads TGTGCCAGTAGTTGGTGGAACACCGGGGAGCTGTTTTTT. The chain links TRBV19 to TRBJ2-2; D is uncertain. The germline V and J ends were trimmed by 5 bases and 1 base, with 5 bases remaining between them. There are 13 residues in the CDR3. Germline V gives CDR1 LNHDA, CDR2 SQIVND (reference sequence).

The chain joins TRBV10-3 to TRBJ2-5; the D is unclear. CDR1 is ENHRY and CDR2 is SYGVKD in the germline V gene. V lost 8 bases and J 5 bases, leaving 9 bases between the germline ends. The CDR3 is made up of 11 amino acids. The CDR3 region has the DNA TGTGCCATCCGGACCCCGGAGACCCAGTACTTC. Its translation is CAIRTPETQYF.

Concerning this clone itself: The sample carries other DNA sequences with the same CDR3. V is TRBV18 and J is TRBJ2-7, with no clear D. This CDR3 comprises 14 residues. Germline V gene sequence: CDR1 KGHSH, CDR2 LQKENI. V lost 3 bases to trimming and J lost 1 base, with 10 bases between them. The CDR3 here is CASSPSGSSYEQYF. CDR3 DNA sequence: TGTGCCAGCTCACCGTCGGGCTCTTCCTACGAGCAGTACTTC.

This clone was seen just once. The chain recombines TRBV7-8 with TRBJ1-5, with TRBD1 identical over 8 bases. The germline gives CDR1 SGHVS, CDR2 FQNEAQ. The CDR3 spans 18 residues. After removal of 1 base from V and 0 bases from J, the junction contained 8 bases not matched to a gene. The CDR3 coding sequence is TGTGCCAGCAGCTTAGTGGCAGGGGGCCCTTATAGCAATCAGCCCCAGCATTTT. Translating gives CASSLVAGGPYSNQPQHF.

With regard to this clone: The identical CDR3 is also encoded by other nucleotide sequences in the sample. The chain has TRBV9 and TRBJ2-3; either TRBD1 or TRBD2 may fit D (5 bases each). The V end lost 4 bases, the J end lost 0 bases, and 12 bases lay between the germline ends. The CDR3 has 15 amino acids. The germline V gene has CDR1 SGDLS and CDR2 YYNGEE. CDR3 loop: CASSSRDRSTDTQYF. CDR3 nucleotide sequence: TGTGCCAGCAGCTCCCGGGACCGAAGCACAGATACGCAGTATTTT.

This chain links TRBV4-1 with TRBJ2-7, with 9 positions matching TRBD2. Germline trimming cut 2 bases from V and 4 bases from J; bases unmatched to any gene: 6. Germline CDR1 reads MGHRA; CDR2 reads YSYEKL. This CDR3 is built from 15 residues. CDR3 in DNA: TGCGCCAGCAGCCAACGAGCTAGCGGGGCTTACGAGCAGTACTTC. Amino acids: CASSQRASGAYEQYF.